The 30 T cell receptor beta chains in this list originate from one sample, sequenced in a study of cytomegalovirus exposure and HLA in healthy donors. The PCR used 60 Vbeta and 13 Jbeta primers. The protocol was immunoSEQ multiplex PCR, while the TCRdb copy is restricted to in-frame clones and leaves out a portion. The sample holds some 140,000 clones; 65% to 80% are singletons and the top ten take approximately 1.7%. What was sequenced was PBMCs. These receptors were obtained from a human donor in good health.

This rearrangement joins TRBV4-2 to TRBJ2-3; 7 bases align to TRBD2. After removal of 0 bases from V and 5 bases from J, the junction contained 11 bases not matched to a gene. CDR1 is LGHNA, CDR2 YNFKEQ, per germline. This CDR3 region has 17 residues. CDR3 in amino acids: CASSQDKRGLSIDTQYF. The CDR3 bases are TGTGCCAGCAGCCAAGATAAGCGGGGCCTGAGTATAGATACGCAGTATTTT.

J is TRBJ2-7 and V is TRBV13; weak D call: TRBD2 (7 bases). CDR3 length: 15 amino acids. The germline V and J ends were trimmed by 7 bases and 3 bases, with 19 bases remaining between them. Germline V lookup: CDR1 PRHDT, CDR2 FYEKMQ (reference sequence). The CDR3 bases are TGTGCCAGCAAAACGGGGGGCCTTAGAAACTACGAGCAGTACTTC. Encoded protein: CASKTGGLRNYEQYF.

The gene calls are TRBV4-1 and TRBJ2-5, with TRBD1 matching over 8 bases. The J call may be incorrect, as the DNA end agrees better with TRBJ2-7. Germline-derived CDR1 and CDR2 are MGHRA and YSYEKL. The CDR3 contains 15 residues. As DNA, the CDR3 is TGCGCCAGCAGCCAAGCGCAGGGGGCCATCTACGAGCAGTACTTC. It is translated as CASSQAQGAIYEQYF.

The chain joins TRBV6-4 to TRBJ2-7; perhaps TRBD2 as D (6 bases). Trimming shortened V by 5 bases and J by 1 base, and 18 bases separated the two germline ends. Per germline, CDR1 MRHNA and CDR2 SNTAGT. The CDR3 covers 16 residues. The CDR3 is CASSTLGTQTSYEQYF. The DNA for the CDR3 is TGTGCCAGCAGTACTCTAGGGACTCAGACTTCCTACGAGCAGTACTTC.

V gene TRBV7-9 combines with J gene TRBJ1-1, with D perhaps matching TRBD1 (6 bases). Germline CDR1 SEHNR, CDR2 FQNEAQ (reference sequence). Trimming took 5 bases from V and 5 from J, leaving 12 bases between them. The CDR3 loop spans 13 amino acids. CDR3 protein: CASSPRGGTEAFF. DNA of the CDR3: TGTGCCAGCAGCCCCAGGGGCGGGACTGAAGCTTTCTTT.

This clone appeared once. This same CDR3 is encoded by further DNA sequences in the sample. The V and J genes are TRBV7-8 and TRBJ2-3; TRBD2 is a possible D gene (5 bases). This CDR3 contains 13 residues. Germline lookup yields CDR1 SGHVS and CDR2 FQNEAQ. The V end lost 5 bases, the J end lost 0 bases, and 6 bases lay between the germline ends. The CDR3 DNA follows: TGTGCCAGCAGCCGGGGTAGCACAGATACGCAGTATTTT. Translating gives CASSRGSTDTQYF.

The chain joins TRBV18 to TRBJ1-2; D remains ambiguous. The CDR3 has 13 amino acids. Germline V gene lookup returns CDR1 KGHSH and CDR2 LQKENI. The V end was cut by 0 bases, the J end by 8 bases, with 10 bases between. CDR3 residues: CASSPPRNQGYTF. The CDR3 DNA reads TGTGCCAGCTCACCACCGAGGAACCAGGGCTACACCTTC.

This clone was counted only a few times. The rearrangement links TRBV29-1 to TRBJ2-5; no reliable D call. V was shortened by 7 bases and J by 5 bases, with 14 bases between the two germline ends. Per the germline V gene, CDR1 is SQVTM and CDR2 is ANQGSEA. This CDR3 is 12 amino acids long. The CDR3 is CSGRVGPETQYF. The CDR3 DNA sequence: TGCAGCGGCCGGGTGGGTCCGGAGACCCAGTACTTC.

The genes are TRBV5-1 and TRBJ2-3; no definite D call. The CDR3 has 14 amino acids. Per the germline V gene, CDR1 is SGHRS and CDR2 is YFSETQ. The germline V and J ends were trimmed by 1 base and 0 bases, with 6 bases remaining between them. The DNA of the CDR3 is TGCGCCAGCAGCTTGTGGGCTAGCACAGATACGCAGTATTTT. Protein: CASSLWASTDTQYF. The full variable domain, completed using reference TRBV5-1 and TRBJ2-3, is KAGVTQTPRYLIKTRGQQVTLSCSPISGHRSVSWYQQTPGQGLQFLFEYFSETQRNKGNFPGRFSGRQFSNSRSEMNVSTLELGDSALYLCASSLWASTDTQYFGPGTRLTVL.

V usage is TRBV2 and J usage is TRBJ2-1, with 9 bases fitting TRBD1. The CDR3 is 14 amino acids. V lost 6 bases to trimming and J lost 9 bases; unmatched junction nucleotides: 9. Germline V lookup: CDR1 SNHLY, CDR2 FYNNEI. Here the CDR3 DNA reads TGTGCCAGCAGCGAGTCTGACAGGGGGGGTGAGCAGTTCTTC. Translating it yields CASSESDRGGEQFF.

V gene TRBV28 combines with J gene TRBJ2-7; 8 positions match TRBD1. Unmatched junction bases numbered 5, after V lost 8 bases and J lost 2 bases. This CDR3 contains 13 residues. Germline lookup yields CDR1 MDHEN and CDR2 SYDVKM. DNA of the CDR3: TGTGCCAGCGCGACAGGGGCCGCCTACGAGCAGTACTTC. It yields the protein CASATGAAYEQYF.

This chain links TRBV6-5 with TRBJ2-3, with D possibly matching TRBD2 (5 bases). Trimming cost V 5 bases and J 6 bases, with 15 bases left between them. This CDR3 contains 14 residues. Germline V gene lookup returns CDR1 MNHEY and CDR2 SVGAGI. The DNA for the CDR3 is TGTGCCAGCAGTGGAGCGGCGCCCGGGGATACGCAGTATTTT. It is translated as CASSGAAPGDTQYF.

This clone was observed a few times. V is TRBV5-1 and J is TRBJ2-3; 9 bases agree with TRBD1. Germline V gives CDR1 SGHRS, CDR2 YFSETQ. J lost 2 bases, V lost 0 bases, and 1 base had no gene match. This CDR3 comprises 15 residues. The CDR3 sequence is CASSLGTGATDTQYF. DNA for the CDR3: TGCGCCAGCAGCTTGGGGACAGGGGCCACAGATACGCAGTATTTT.

Concerning this clone itself: The junction differs from germline at one of its ends, possibly a read error. V is TRBV4-1 and J is TRBJ1-2; tentative D call: TRBD1 (5 bases). The germline gives CDR1 MGHRA, CDR2 YSYEKL. The CDR3 is 14 residues long. The CDR3 DNA sequence: TGCGCCAGCAGCCCACTCACAGGAAACTATGGCTACAACTTC. Translated, it gives CASSPLTGNYGYNF.

This clone has only a few counts. The CDR3 nucleotides read TGTGCCATCAGTGAGGCCAGGGGGCCGTTCTCCGAGCAGTACTTC. It is translated as CAISEARGPFSEQYF. The chain combines TRBV10-3 with TRBJ2-7; 8 bases match TRBD1. Germline assignment: CDR1 ENHRY and CDR2 SYGVKD. This CDR3 is built from 15 residues. Trimming removed 2 bases from V and 6 bases from J; junction bases left unmatched: 9.

This chain links TRBV5-1 with TRBJ2-1, with 8 bases fitting TRBD2. With 0 bases clipped from V and 4 bases from J, the junction kept 3 bases outside the gene matches. CDR3 length: 15 amino acids. The germline gives CDR1 SGHRS, CDR2 YFSETQ. The CDR3 reads CASSLVTSVYNEQFF. The CDR3 DNA sequence: TGCGCCAGCAGCTTGGTGACTAGCGTATACAATGAGCAGTTCTTC.

This clone was detected only a few times. V gene TRBV18 combines with J gene TRBJ2-5; 14 bases are shared with TRBD2. This CDR3 has 19 residues. CDR1 is KGHSH, CDR2 LQKENI, per germline. V was clipped by 2 bases and J by 5 bases; unmatched bases: 13. The CDR3 coding sequence is TGTGCCAGCTCACCATTCCAGGGACTAGCGGGAGCAGGAGGGGAGACCCAGTACTTC. As protein: CASSPFQGLAGAGGETQYF. The full variable domain, rest sourced from reference TRBV18 and TRBJ2-5, is NAGVMQNPRHLVRRRGQEARLRCSPMKGHSHVYWYRQLPEEGLKFMVYLQKENIIDESGMPKERFSAEFPKEGPSILRIQQVVRGDSAAYFCASSPFQGLAGAGGETQYFGPGTRLLVL.

This clone was seen a handful of times. The rearrangement uses TRBV11-2 and TRBJ2-7, with a possible D match to TRBD2 (5 bases). There are 13 residues in the CDR3. Per germline, CDR1 SGHAT and CDR2 FQNNGV. Trimming left V 5 bases short and J 0 bases short, with 8 bases between. The CDR3 nucleotides read TGTGCCAGCAGCCCAGGACTCTCCTACGAGCAGTACTTC. Its protein product is CASSPGLSYEQYF.

V and J are TRBV5-4 and TRBJ2-2; 11 bases line up with TRBD2. CDR1 SGHNT and CDR2 YYREEE come from the germline V gene (reference sequence). The V segment lost 5 bases and the J segment 2 bases; nucleotides outside the gene matches: 5. The CDR3 is made up of 16 amino acids. The CDR3 loop is CASSSGTSGNTGELFF. The CDR3 DNA reads TGTGCCAGCAGTTCCGGGACTAGCGGTAACACCGGGGAGCTGTTTTTT.

The V gene is TRBV25-1, the J gene TRBJ2-1, with D possibly being TRBD2 (6 bases). Germline loops: CDR1 MGHDK, CDR2 SYGVNS. The V end was cut by 3 bases, the J end by 4 bases, with 13 bases between. The CDR3 spans 15 residues. The CDR3 sequence: CASSDAGRPYNEQFF. In nucleotides, the CDR3 is TGTGCCAGCAGTGACGCGGGAAGGCCTTACAATGAGCAGTTCTTC.

The chain couples TRBV7-9 to TRBJ2-3, with 8 nucleotides matching TRBD1. Germline V lookup: CDR1 SEHNR, CDR2 FQNEAQ (reference sequence). This CDR3 contains 16 residues. J lost 0 bases, V lost 1 base, and 3 bases had no gene match. This chain's CDR3 is CASSLDQGASTDTQYF. CDR3 nucleotides: TGTGCCAGCAGCTTAGACCAGGGGGCGAGCACAGATACGCAGTATTTT.

The chain employs TRBV28 and TRBJ1-5; the D is unclear. From germline, CDR1 is MDHEN and CDR2 SYDVKM. Trimming took off 6 bases at V and 1 base at J, with 16 bases between the two ends. The length of the CDR3 is 16 residues. CDR3 in amino acids: CASSTILTRSNQPQHF. The CDR3, as DNA: TGTGCCAGCAGCACCATTCTGACAAGGAGCAATCAGCCCCAGCATTTT. The entire variable domain, with the rest obtained from reference TRBV28 and TRBJ1-5, is as follows: DVKVTQSSRYLVKRTGEKVFLECVQDMDHENMFWYRQDPGLGLRLIYFSYDVKMKEKGDIPEGYSVSREKKERFSLILESASTNQTSMYLCASSTILTRSNQPQHFGDGTRLSIL.

The chain joins TRBV5-1 to TRBJ2-5; the D is unclear. This CDR3 contains 16 residues. Per the germline V gene, CDR1 is SGHRS and CDR2 is YFSETQ. The V and J ends lost 0 bases and 1 base respectively, with 13 bases between them. The CDR3 sequence is CASSLGIAALQETQYF. CDR3 in DNA: TGCGCCAGCAGCTTGGGAATAGCCGCGCTCCAAGAGACCCAGTACTTC.

The V call is TRBV7-2, the J call TRBJ2-3; D possibly corresponds to TRBD2 (6 bases). V dropped 3 bases and J dropped 1 base, with 8 bases sitting between them. Germline V gives CDR1 SGHTA, CDR2 FQGNSA. This CDR3 region has 14 residues. The CDR3 nucleotides are TGTGCCAGCAGCTTGGGGGGTCGCACAGATACGCAGTATTTT. This sequence encodes CASSLGGRTDTQYF. Filled out from reference TRBV7-2 and TRBJ2-3, the complete variable domain reads GAGVSQSPSNKVTEKGKDVELRCDPISGHTALYWYRQSLGQGLEFLIYFQGNSAPDKSGLPSDRFSAERTGGSVSTLTIQRTQQEDSAVYLCASSLGGRTDTQYFGPGTRLTVL.

V usage is TRBV10-1 and J usage is TRBJ2-7; 7 bases match TRBD2. J was trimmed by 4 bases and V by 9 bases; bases with no gene match: 9. This CDR3 has 13 residues. Germline V gives CDR1 WNHNN, CDR2 SYGVQD (reference sequence). CDR3 residues: CASSWGGAYEQYF. In nucleotides, the CDR3 is TGCGCCAGTTCCTGGGGAGGGGCGTACGAGCAGTACTTC.

This CDR3 is CASSGPAGALRADTQYF. The CDR3 nucleotides are TGTGCCAGCAGCGGGCCGGCAGGGGCCTTGCGGGCAGATACGCAGTATTTT. This chain uses TRBV28 with TRBJ2-3; D possibly corresponds to TRBD1 (6 bases). Trimming took off 6 bases at V and 4 bases at J, with 23 bases between the two ends. The CDR3 length is 17 residues. CDR1 is MDHEN and CDR2 is SYDVKM in the germline V gene. The full variable domain, in which reference TRBV28 and TRBJ2-3 provide the parts outside the CDR3, is DVKVTQSSRYLVKRTGEKVFLECVQDMDHENMFWYRQDPGLGLRLIYFSYDVKMKEKGDIPEGYSVSREKKERFSLILESASTNQTSMYLCASSGPAGALRADTQYFGPGTRLTVL.

This clone was picked up a small number of times. The J gene is TRBJ2-7, the V gene TRBV15; TRBD2 matches at 8 bases. In germline, CDR1 is LNHNV, CDR2 YYDKDF (reference sequence). This CDR3 region has 15 residues. J was trimmed by 2 bases and V by 0 bases; bases with no gene match: 3. In nucleotides, the CDR3 is TGTGCCACCAGCAGAGATCGTAGCGGGGCCTACGAGCAGTACTTC. Its translation: CATSRDRSGAYEQYF. The complete variable domain, with remaining parts taken from reference TRBV15 and TRBJ2-7, reads DAMVIQNPRYQVTQFGKPVTLSCSQTLNHNVMYWYQQKSSQAPKLLFHYYDKDFNNEADTPDNFQSRRPNTSFCFLDIRSPGLGDTAMYLCATSRDRSGAYEQYFGPGTRLTVT.

Turning to this clone: A read error may account for a junction end that differs from germline. The chain is built from TRBV29-1 and TRBJ2-7; 7 nucleotides agree with TRBD2. This CDR3 has 14 amino acids. Germline V gives CDR1 SQVTM, CDR2 ANQGSEA. In nucleotides, the CDR3 is TGCAGCGTTCTGAAGCGGGAAAGCTCCTACGAGCAGTGCTTC. Protein product: CSVLKRESSYEQCF.

This clone was seen a handful of times. The chain's CDR3 is CASSFIRTDQPQHF. In DNA form, the CDR3 reads TGTGCCAGCAGTTTTATTCGAACGGATCAGCCCCAGCATTTT. V and J are TRBV28 and TRBJ1-5; the D is unclear. Germline V gene sequence: CDR1 MDHEN, CDR2 SYDVKM. There are 14 residues in the CDR3. V was trimmed by 3 bases and J by 5 bases, leaving 11 bases between them.

The chain carries TRBV25-1 and TRBJ1-1; TRBD1 might be the D (5 bases). Trimming took 7 bases from V and 8 from J, leaving 14 bases between them. The CDR3 loop spans 12 amino acids. Germline V gene data show CDR1 as MGHDK and CDR2 as SYGVNS. The CDR3 spells CASTKDNQEAFF. The CDR3 DNA reads as TGTGCCAGCACTAAGGACAACCAAGAAGCTTTCTTT.